A selection of T cell receptor beta chains follows, all from one sample in a study of T cell repertoires in cytomegalovirus infection. TCRdb redid the calling of the reads with MiXCR, one entry per CDR3 protein. The sample yields 250,000 to 300,000 distinct CDR3 sequences, over 20% seen once. Input material: PBMCs. The receptors were sampled from a human donor in good health (CMV status not recorded). Some clones in this sample may be carry-over from other donors' samples. Each CDR3 is given with its conserved first and last residue. A D gene is named only where the DNA matches it firmly. Where a row states a size, it is once, few, many or the class of an expanded clone; other rows omit it.

>-|TRBV12-3/TRBV12-4|TRBJ1-5|few
CASSSPPGINQPQHF
TGTGCCAGCAGTTCGCCACCTGGGATCAATCAGCCCCAGCATTTT
>TRBD1|TRBV28|TRBJ2-7|-
CASSPTGSNYEQYF
TGTGCCAGCAGTCCGACAGGGTCCAATTACGAGCAGTACTTC
>-|TRBV7-2|TRBJ2-7|many
CASSLNGGGEQYF
TGTGCCAGCAGCTTAAATGGTGGTGGCGAGCAGTACTTC
>-|TRBV15|TRBJ2-1|once
CATSRDGRGDEQFF
TGTGCCACCAGCAGAGACGGCCGGGGAGATGAGCAGTTCTTC
>-|TRBV6-8|TRBJ2-6|-
CASSSPGVSFSGANVLTF
TGTGCCAGCAGTTCCCCTGGGGTCAGCTTCTCTGGGGCCAACGTCCTGACTTTC
>-|TRBV14|TRBJ1-1|-
CASKLSGEGTEAFF
TGTGCCAGCAAGTTAAGTGGGGAAGGCACTGAAGCTTTCTTT
>-|TRBV7-9|TRBJ2-1|many
CASSLRQASYNEQFF
TGTGCCAGCAGCTTAAGGCAGGCCTCCTACAATGAGCAGTTCTTC
>TRBD1|TRBV28|TRBJ1-2|-
CASSPGDRADYGYTF
TGTGCCAGCAGCCCAGGGGACAGGGCCGACTATGGCTACACCTTC
>-|TRBV7-2|TRBJ2-7|many
CASSLGQVYEQYF
TGTGCCAGCAGCTTAGGACAAGTCTACGAGCAGTACTTC
>-|TRBV10-2|TRBJ1-2|-
CASSESLLNYGYTF
TGCGCCAGCAGTGAGTCCTTGCTGAACTATGGCTACACCTTC
>-|TRBV7-3|TRBJ2-2|-
CASSRGRGELFF
TGTGCCAGCAGCAGGGGTCGCGGGGAGCTGTTTTTT
>TRBD1|TRBV7-9|TRBJ1-4|-
CASSRQGANEKLFF
TGTGCCAGCAGCCGACAGGGGGCAAATGAAAAACTGTTTTTT
>-|TRBV30|TRBJ1-6|once
CARSLGGTDSPLHF
TGTGCCCGGAGTTTGGGGGGAACGGATTCACCCCTCCACTTT
>-|TRBV4-3|TRBJ2-3|few
CASSQRTGVDTQYF
TGCGCCAGCAGCCAGAGGACGGGTGTAGATACGCAGTATTTT
>-|TRBV11-2|TRBJ2-7|-
CASSAWDVTEEQYF
TGTGCCAGCAGCGCCTGGGACGTGACGGAGGAGCAGTACTTC
>-|TRBV7-9|TRBJ2-5|-
CASSLAALRETQYF
TGTGCCAGCAGCTTAGCTGCCCTAAGGGAGACCCAGTACTTC
>TRBD2|TRBV7-2|TRBJ2-7|many
CASSSRTSGQVYEQYF
TGTGCCAGCAGCTCAAGGACTAGCGGACAAGTTTACGAGCAGTACTTC
>-|TRBV7-2|TRBJ1-4|many
CASSLGGGTNEKLFF
TGTGCCAGCAGTTTAGGCGGGGGAACTAATGAAAAACTGTTTTTT
>TRBD2|TRBV6-1|TRBJ2-5|many
CASSASGRARETQYF
TGTGCCAGCAGCGCCAGCGGGAGGGCACGGGAGACCCAGTACTTC
>TRBD1|TRBV7-3|TRBJ1-5|-
CASSPYRDRGSNNQPQHF
TGTGCCAGCAGCCCATACCGGGACAGGGGCTCCAACAATCAGCCCCAGCATTTT
>TRBD2|TRBV20-1|TRBJ2-3|-
CSKAGVTDTQYF
TGCAGCAAAGCGGGGGTGACAGATACGCAGTATTTT
>-|TRBV5-1|TRBJ2-1|-
CASSPSAAEQFF
TGCGCCAGCAGCCCGTCAGCGGCTGAGCAGTTCTTC
>-|TRBV28|TRBJ1-5|many
CASLGGNQPQHF
TGTGCCTCCCTAGGCGGGAATCAGCCCCAGCATTTT
>-|TRBV10-3|TRBJ2-7|-
CAIRDMSSYEQYF
TGTGCCATCAGGGACATGAGCTCCTACGAGCAGTACTTC
>-|TRBV19|TRBJ2-1|few
CASTLDRTYNEQFF
TGTGCCAGTACCCTGGACAGAACATACAATGAGCAGTTCTTC
>TRBD2|TRBV6-6|TRBJ2-1|once
CASSYGGEVQKYNEQFF
TGTGCCAGCAGTTACGGGGGGGAGGTACAGAAGTACAATGAGCAGTTCTTC
>-|TRBV15|TRBJ2-1|-
CATSRSVSYNEQFF
TGTGCCACCAGCAGGTCAGTCTCCTACAATGAGCAGTTCTTC
>TRBD1|TRBV7-9|TRBJ2-4|few
CASSSGTGIGAKNIQYF
TGTGCCAGCAGCTCCGGGACAGGGATCGGGGCGAAAAACATTCAGTACTTC
>TRBD2|TRBV11-2|TRBJ2-3|many
CASRLAGSGTDTQYF
TGTGCCAGCAGATTAGCGGGATCGGGGACAGATACGCAGTATTTT
>-|TRBV11-2|TRBJ1-4|few
CASSEGPSNEKLFF
TGTGCCTCCTCTGAGGGCCCCAGTAATGAAAAACTGTTTTTT
>-|TRBV7-2|TRBJ2-7|few
CASSLTSWGEQYF
TGTGCCAGCAGCCTTACGTCTTGGGGCGAGCAGTACTTC
>-|TRBV10-3|TRBJ2-7|-
CATQGRNSYEQYF
TGTGCCACACAGGGGAGGAACTCCTACGAGCAGTACTTC
>-|TRBV6-1|TRBJ2-7|few
CASSRSQGTYEQYF
TGTGCCAGCAGCCGGTCGCAGGGGACCTACGAGCAGTACTTC
>-|TRBV7-3|TRBJ1-1|many
CASSLRGGQNEAFF
TGTGCCAGCAGCTTAAGGGGAGGGCAGAATGAAGCTTTCTTT
>TRBD2|TRBV20-1|TRBJ2-7|few
CSAGLPVRSGSDEQYF
TGCAGTGCTGGACTCCCCGTAAGGAGCGGGAGCGACGAGCAGTACTTC
>-|TRBV5-6|TRBJ2-7|-
CASSSRGHEQYF
TGTGCCAGCAGCTCCAGGGGCCACGAGCAGTACTTC
>-|TRBV27|TRBJ2-1|few
CASSLQGSIGEQFF
TGTGCCAGCAGTTTGCAGGGGAGTATCGGTGAGCAGTTCTTC
>-|TRBV7-2|TRBJ2-5|few
CASSLPWDNQETQYF
TGTGCCAGCAGCTTACCCTGGGACAACCAAGAGACCCAGTACTTC
>TRBD2|TRBV10-3|TRBJ2-1|-
CAISESMERGPYNEQFF
TGTGCCATCAGTGAGTCGATGGAGCGGGGACCCTACAATGAGCAGTTCTTC
>TRBD1|TRBV7-2|TRBJ2-1|many
CASSPDRGYNEQFF
TGTGCCAGCAGCCCGGACAGGGGATACAATGAGCAGTTCTTC
>TRBD2|TRBV7-2|TRBJ2-5|-
CASSRLAGVMETQYF
TGTGCCAGCAGCCGCCTAGCGGGAGTGATGGAGACCCAGTACTTC
>TRBD2|TRBV7-2|TRBJ2-7|many
CASSPNEPSGFSYEQYF
TGTGCCAGCAGCCCGAATGAACCTAGCGGGTTTTCCTACGAGCAGTACTTC
>-|TRBV7-9|TRBJ2-7|few
CASSLDGLKPARF
TGTGCCAGCAGCTTAGACGGACTAAAGCCAGCTAGGTTC
>TRBD1|TRBV7-2|TRBJ1-5|many
CASSPGTGSVQPQHF
TGTGCCAGCAGCCCCGGGACAGGGAGTGTCCAGCCCCAGCATTTT
>-|TRBV6-5|TRBJ2-1|few
CASRGLAVTYNEQFF
TGTGCCAGCAGAGGATTAGCGGTGACCTACAATGAGCAGTTCTTC